This T cell receptor beta chain stems from a study of OX40 agonist ivuxolimab in advanced cancers. In the study overall: Dose-escalation cases comprised hepatocellular carcinoma, melanoma, renal cell or head and neck cancer.

Researchers took blood at baseline, on cycle 4 day 1, and on cycle 7 day 1. The CDR3 totals 14 residues. Per the germline V gene, CDR1 is MNHEY and CDR2 is SMNVEV (reference sequence). V lost 0 bases, J lost 2 bases, and 8 bases lay in between. Clones were read by immunoSEQ multiplex PCR, and TCRdb kept only the in-frame ones, dropping some. The sample contains about 96,000 clones, about 80% of which appear only once. With regard to this clone: No antigen is known for it.

Study results and caveats: The work left the antigen specificity of expanded peripheral T cells undetermined.

This clonotype was obtained from an adult with an advanced solid tumor such as melanoma, head and neck, liver or kidney cancer. The J gene is TRBJ2-7, the V gene TRBV27; no firm D call. The sequenced sample was CD4+ or CD8+ T cells sorted from blood, obtained in a trial of the OX40 agonist ivuxolimab. CDR3 nucleotide sequence: TGTGCCAGCAGTTTATCAGAAGGGACCTACGAGCAGTACTTC. Translating it yields CASSLSEGTYEQYF.